The 21 T cell receptor beta chains presented below share a single source sample, sequenced in a study of early T cells in non-severe SARS-CoV-2 infection. Via MiXCR, TCRdb re-called the 5' RACE reads, giving one row per CDR3 protein. The data hold some 60,000 distinct CDR3 sequences, with around 9.3% observed a single time. Material: whole blood. All receptors derive from an adult who was a healthcare worker with PCR-confirmed SARS-CoV-2 infection or an uninfected control (not recorded which).

This clonotype was recorded a few times. The chain recombines TRBV12-2 with TRBJ2-5. TRBV12-2 is a pseudogene segment. The CDR3 runs 14 residues. CDR3 residues: CASRLAFRQETQYF. CDR3 nucleotide sequence: TGTGCAAGTCGCTTAGCGTTCAGACAAGAGACCCAGTACTTC.

The chain links TRBV27 to TRBJ2-7, with 8 bases lining up with TRBD1. The CDR3 totals 15 residues. The V gene end was trimmed by 6 bases and the J gene end by 2 bases; junction bases not matched to a gene: 9. CDR1 and CDR2 (germline): MNHEY, SMNVEV (reference sequence). CDR3 amino acids: CASRPTGARAYEQYF. CDR3 in DNA: TGTGCCAGCAGACCGACAGGGGCGAGGGCCTACGAGCAGTACTTC.

The chain couples TRBV2 to TRBJ2-3, with unresolved D. The CDR3 loop spans 14 amino acids. The germline V and J ends were trimmed by 7 bases and 2 bases, with 13 bases remaining between them. Germline-derived CDR1 and CDR2 are SNHLY and FYNNEI. CDR3 sequence reads: CASTNDLLTDTQYF. CDR3 nucleotide sequence: TGTGCCAGCACTAACGACCTACTCACAGATACGCAGTATTTT.

The chain recombines TRBV20-1 with TRBJ2-7, with 11 bases aligning to TRBD2. The J segment lost 0 bases and the V segment lost 3 bases, leaving 1 base of the junction unmatched. Germline lookup yields CDR1 DFQATT and CDR2 SNEGSKA (reference sequence). This CDR3 has 14 amino acids. The CDR3 DNA follows: TGCAGTGCTAGGACTAGCGGGACCTCCTACGAGCAGTACTTC. Translated, it gives CSARTSGTSYEQYF.

This clonotype has more than one count but fewer than ten. The V gene is TRBV9, the J gene TRBJ2-1, with 9 bases that match TRBD1. In germline, CDR1 is SGDLS, CDR2 YYNGEE. CDR3 length equals 16 residues. V was pared by 4 bases and J by 5 bases, with 10 bases of the junction left unmatched. CDR3 sequence (DNA): TGTGCCAGCAGCTATCAGCGGACAGGGGACCACAATGAGCAGTTCTTC. This codes for CASSYQRTGDHNEQFF.

This clonotype was observed at least ten times. The V and J genes are TRBV7-9 and TRBJ2-7; 7 bases line up with TRBD1. This CDR3 is built from 14 residues. Trimming at V came to 5 bases and at J to 2 bases, leaving 6 bases not matched to a gene. Looked up from germline, CDR1 is SEHNR and CDR2 is FQNEAQ (reference sequence). The CDR3: CASSPGQEPYEQYF. Written as DNA, the CDR3 is TGTGCCAGCAGCCCTGGACAGGAGCCCTACGAGCAGTACTTC.

This clonotype was found many times. The V gene is TRBV24-1, the J gene TRBJ2-2, with D perhaps TRBD1 (6 bases). The CDR3 has 12 residues. Germline loops: CDR1 KGHDR, CDR2 SFDVKD. V lost 8 bases, J lost 5 bases, and 8 bases lay in between. CDR3 protein: CATMGATGELFF. The CDR3 nucleotides read TGTGCCACCATGGGGGCGACCGGGGAGCTGTTTTTT.

Ten or more counts support this clonotype. The rearrangement links TRBV6-5 to TRBJ2-7; 12 positions match TRBD2. This CDR3 region has 15 residues. The ends lost 5 bases at V and 3 bases at J; junction bases unmatched: 5. The germline gives CDR1 MNHEY, CDR2 SVGAGI. CDR3 sequence: CASSPPGLAGYEQYF. The CDR3 nucleotides are TGTGCCAGCAGTCCGCCGGGACTAGCGGGCTACGAGCAGTACTTC.

The J gene is TRBJ2-7, the V gene TRBV28; D is ambiguous. The germline V gene has CDR1 MDHEN and CDR2 SYDVKM. The CDR3 has 13 amino acids. V was cut by 4 bases and J by 3 bases, with 10 bases left in between. CDR3 DNA: TGTGCCAGCAGTTCCCCACCCCACTACGAGCAGTACTTC. Its protein is CASSSPPHYEQYF.

J is TRBJ2-2 and V is TRBV6-2 or TRBV6-3; D gene unclear. CDR3 length: 15 amino acids. Trimming shortened V by 5 bases and J by 5 bases, and 15 bases separated the two germline ends. CDR1 is MNHEY, CDR2 SVGEGT, per germline. This chain's CDR3 is CASSARAVTTGELFF. In DNA form, the CDR3 reads TGTGCCAGCAGTGCCCGGGCGGTTACTACCGGGGAGCTGTTTTTT.

The chain recombines TRBV30 with TRBJ2-7, with D perhaps matching TRBD1 (6 bases). This CDR3 region has 14 residues. V lost 3 bases and J 2 bases, leaving 14 bases between the germline ends. Germline V gives CDR1 GTSNPN, CDR2 SVGIG (reference sequence). The CDR3 DNA reads TGTGCCTGGAGATACAGGGACACAACCTACGAGCAGTACTTC. Encoded protein: CAWRYRDTTYEQYF.

This clonotype was counted only a few times. This rearrangement joins TRBV7-2 to TRBJ2-1; no reliable D call. CDR3 size: 11 residues. Germline V gene lookup returns CDR1 SGHTA and CDR2 FQGNSA. Trimming took 6 bases from V and 9 from J, leaving 9 bases between them. CDR3 loop: CASSSLAEQFF. The CDR3 region has the DNA TGTGCCAGCAGTTCGCTCGCTGAGCAGTTCTTC.

This clonotype was recorded many times. This chain links TRBV5-1 with TRBJ1-1; D ambiguous. Per the germline V gene, CDR1 is SGHRS and CDR2 is YFSETQ. The CDR3 is made up of 14 amino acids. The V end lost 0 bases, the J end lost 0 bases, and 6 bases lay between the germline ends. Here the CDR3 DNA reads TGCGCCAGCAGCTTGGCTGTAATGAACACTGAAGCTTTCTTT. As protein: CASSLAVMNTEAFF.

This clonotype was seen ten or more times. The chain combines TRBV6-5 with TRBJ2-3; D unclear. Germline values: CDR1 MNHEY, CDR2 SVGAGI. Trimming took 2 bases from V and 5 from J, leaving 11 bases between them. The CDR3 consists of 14 residues. The CDR3 nucleotides are TGTGCCAGCAGTTACCCAGATACGTTAGATACGCAGTATTTT. It specifies CASSYPDTLDTQYF.

This clonotype occurred many times. CDR3 protein: CASRARSTDTQYF. The CDR3 DNA reads TGTGCCTCAAGAGCCCGTAGCACAGATACGCAGTATTTT. This chain connects TRBV5-4 to TRBJ2-3; D is unresolved. Germline V gene lookup returns CDR1 SGHNT and CDR2 YYREEE (reference sequence). V lost 10 bases and J 0 bases, leaving 12 bases between the germline ends. The CDR3 sequence is 13 residues long.

This clonotype has ten or more counts. One end of the junction does not line up with germline, which may come from a read error. The chain joins TRBV28 to TRBJ1-4, with TRBD1 as a possible D gene (6 bases). Germline values: CDR1 MDHEN, CDR2 SYDVKM. The CDR3 is 11 amino acids. The CDR3 region is CASNLRTELHF. The CDR3 nucleotides are TGTGCCAGCAACCTAAGGACAGAACTACACTTT.

This clonotype was seen repeatedly, ten times or more. The rearrangement joins TRBV7-8 to TRBJ2-1; D is perhaps TRBD1 or TRBD2 (5 bases each). Deletions cut 5 bases from V and 16 bases from J, with 15 bases between. Germline CDR1 SGHVS, CDR2 FQNEAQ. The CDR3 runs to 11 residues. The CDR3 reads CASSEQGDPFF. The CDR3 nucleotides read TGTGCCAGCAGCGAACAAGGGGACCCCTTCTTC.

The CDR3 sequence is CASSLKGAGTGELFF. The CDR3 region has the DNA TGTGCCAGCAGTTTGAAGGGGGCCGGCACCGGGGAGCTGTTTTTT. The chain has TRBV12-3 or TRBV12-4 and TRBJ2-2, with TRBD1 identical over 7 bases. The V segment lost 3 bases and the J segment 4 bases; nucleotides outside the gene matches: 5. This CDR3 spans 15 amino acids.

Many counts were recorded for this clonotype. The chain has TRBV20-1 and TRBJ2-2; 9 bases match TRBD1. The trim removed 3 bases at V and 5 bases at J, leaving 7 bases unmatched. Germline CDR1 is DFQATT and CDR2 is SNEGSKA (reference sequence). This CDR3 region has 15 residues. DNA for the CDR3: TGCAGTGCTAGCCCCCGACAGGGGGTAACCGGGGAGCTGTTTTTT. Its protein product is CSASPRQGVTGELFF.

The chain employs TRBV7-8 and TRBJ2-1, with D perhaps TRBD1 (5 bases). The CDR3 sequence is 16 residues long. Trimming stripped 1 base from V and 4 bases from J, with 14 bases between. Germline V gene data show CDR1 as SGHVS and CDR2 as FQNEAQ. This chain's CDR3 is CASSLEGVSPYNEQFF. DNA for the CDR3: TGTGCCAGCAGCTTAGAAGGGGTTAGCCCATACAATGAGCAGTTCTTC.

This clonotype showed up many times. J is TRBJ2-5 and V is TRBV20-1; tentative D call: TRBD1 (7 bases). Looked up from germline, CDR1 is DFQATT and CDR2 is SNEGSKA (reference sequence). V was shortened by 6 bases and J by 5 bases, with 28 bases between the two germline ends. This CDR3 is 17 amino acids long. The CDR3 bases are TGCAGTGCCTTCCCACCTTTGGGCGGAGGGGGCCTGGAGACCCAGTACTTC. It translates to CSAFPPLGGGGLETQYF.